Listed here are 22 T cell receptor beta chains from one sample, sequenced in a study of blood T cells in healthy people across ages. Together with a sample-barcoded 5' primer, a J-beta primer mix was included in a second PCR lasting about 6 to 11 cycles. TCRdb reanalysed the 5' RACE reads using MiXCR and keeps one entry per CDR3 protein. The repertoire holds hundreds of thousands of distinct CDR3 sequences, with roughly 30% as singletons. The sequenced sample consisted of blood. These receptors were collected from a woman older than 75 in good health.

This clonotype was detected ten times or more. The CDR3, as DNA: TGCGCCAGCAGCTTGGGACCTCTGGGGGAAAAACTGTTTTTT. Translating gives CASSLGPLGEKLFF. The V call is TRBV5-1, the J call TRBJ1-4; D is undetermined. CDR3 length equals 14 residues. Deletions cut 0 bases from V and 8 bases from J, with 11 bases between. The germline V gene has CDR1 SGHRS and CDR2 YFSETQ.

This clonotype was counted ten times or more. The rearrangement uses TRBV20-1 and TRBJ1-5; 10 bases are shared with TRBD1. The germline V gene has CDR1 DFQATT and CDR2 SNEGSKA (reference sequence). Germline trimming cut 5 bases from V and 4 bases from J; bases unmatched to any gene: 14. The CDR3 length is 17 residues. Written as DNA, the CDR3 is TGCAGTGCTGTAACGACAGGGGGCGCAATAAGTAATCAGCCCCAGCATTTT. Translating it yields CSAVTTGGAISNQPQHF.

A note on this clonotype: A much larger clone differs by one base, so this may be a read error. The chain is built from TRBV4-1 and TRBJ1-4; 8 bases agree with TRBD1. CDR1 is MGHRA, CDR2 YSYEKL, per germline. This CDR3 is built from 16 residues. The DNA of the CDR3 is TGCGCCAGCAGCCACGGACAGGGACCTGGTAATGAAATACTGTTTTTT. This codes for CASSHGQGPGNEILFF.

As regards this clonotype: A read error may be the cause here, since a much bigger clone is one base away. This sequence joins TRBV6-5 and TRBJ2-7; unclear D gene. This CDR3 spans 13 amino acids. The V gene's germline CDR1 is MNHEY and CDR2 SVGAGI. The CDR3 here is CACSYSNAEEQYF. The DNA of the CDR3 is TGTGCCTGCAGTTACTCGAACGCGGAAGAGCAGTACTTC.

The table lists this clonotype with a few counts. A much larger clone differs by one base, so this may be a read error. The chain joins TRBV6-5 to TRBJ2-5; D is ambiguous. Per germline, CDR1 MNHEY and CDR2 SVGAGI. Trimming removed 2 bases from V and 11 bases from J, with 21 bases in between. The CDR3 is 15 residues long. CDR3 loop: CASSYGPSPGNEQYF. DNA for the CDR3: TGTGCCAGCAGTTACGGGCCCTCACCGGGCAATGAGCAGTACTTC.

In regard to this clonotype: A much bigger clone sits one base away, suggesting this may be a read error. The V and J genes are TRBV5-1 and TRBJ2-3; 7 bases agree with TRBD1. Germline loops: CDR1 SGHRS, CDR2 YFSETQ. This CDR3 is built from 16 residues. CDR3 loop: CASSLARSGGADTQDF. CDR3 in DNA: TGCGCCAGCAGCTTGGCCAGATCAGGGGGTGCAGATACGCAGGATTTT.

This clonotype was observed many times. This CDR3 is CASSHGQGRETQYF. The CDR3 bases are TGCGCCAGCAGTCACGGACAGGGAAGAGAGACCCAGTACTTC. This sequence joins TRBV4-3 and TRBJ2-5, with 8 positions matching TRBD1. CDR3 size: 14 residues. Germline CDR1 LGHNA, CDR2 YSLEER. The J segment lost 4 bases and the V segment lost 6 bases, leaving 7 bases of the junction unmatched.

As to this clonotype: An end of the junction does not agree with germline; a read error may underlie this. The J gene is TRBJ2-4, the V gene TRBV7-2; D might be TRBD1 (6 bases). The J call is in doubt because the DNA end fits TRBJ2-7 better. The germline CDR1 and CDR2 sequences are SGHTA and FQGNSA. The CDR3 extends over 14 amino acids. The CDR3 coding sequence is TGTGCCAGCAGCGTAGCCCAAGGGGGTGGCGAGCAGTACTTC. This sequence encodes CASSVAQGGGEQYF.

This clonotype was found a few times. The chain combines TRBV27 with TRBJ2-2, with D tentatively TRBD1 or TRBD2 (5 bases each). V was trimmed by 3 bases and J by 5 bases, leaving 13 bases between them. The CDR3 runs 15 residues. Germline V gene sequence: CDR1 MNHEY, CDR2 SMNVEV (reference sequence). The CDR3 bases are TGTGCCAGCAGTTTGACAGTGGCGGGTACCGGGGAGCTGTTTTTT. Translated: CASSLTVAGTGELFF.

This clonotype was recorded many times. The chain is built from TRBV6-5 and TRBJ1-4; possible D gene TRBD1, 6 bases. V lost 4 bases, J lost 8 bases, and 11 bases lay in between. This CDR3 spans 13 amino acids. In germline, CDR1 is MNHEY, CDR2 SVGAGI. This chain's CDR3 is CASSLTGGEKLFF. The CDR3 DNA sequence: TGTGCCAGCAGTTTGACAGGAGGGGAAAAACTGTTTTTT.

This chain links TRBV5-1 with TRBJ2-3, with 7 positions matching TRBD2. V trimming: 7 bases; J trimming: 0 bases; junction bases outside the gene matches: 11. The germline CDR1 and CDR2 sequences are SGHRS and YFSETQ. CDR3 size: 16 residues. CDR3 coding DNA: TGCGCCAGCTTCAACGGCGCGGGAGTGAGCACAGATACGCAGTATTTT. Protein sequence: CASFNGAGVSTDTQYF.

About this clonotype itself: A much larger clone lies one base from this, so it may be a read error. V is TRBV4-2 and J is TRBJ2-3; D possibly corresponds to TRBD2 (5 bases). CDR3 length: 13 residues. Germline V lookup: CDR1 LGHNA, CDR2 YNFKEQ. CDR3 in DNA: TGTGGCAGCAGCCTGCTACTAGGGGATACGCAGTATTTT. Translated, it gives CGSSLLLGDTQYF.

The rearrangement uses TRBV6-5 and TRBJ2-7; D may be TRBD2 (6 bases). The J call is doubtful: the DNA matches TRBJ2-5 better. The CDR3 covers 13 residues. Germline CDR1 MNHEY, CDR2 SVGAGI. The CDR3 DNA is TGTGCCAGCAGCTACGATGGGGGGGAGACCCAGTACTTC. It specifies CASSYDGGETQYF.

Many counts were recorded for this clonotype. The J gene is TRBJ2-4, the V gene TRBV28; D remains unclear. Germline V gene lookup returns CDR1 MDHEN and CDR2 SYDVKM. The CDR3 runs 15 residues. Trimming took off 3 bases at V and 0 bases at J, with 9 bases between the two ends. The CDR3 DNA is TGTGCCAGCAGTTTCCCAGTTGGAGCCAAAAACATTCAGTACTTC. Amino acids: CASSFPVGAKNIQYF.

This clonotype was counted at least ten times. This CDR3 reads CASSLYGTYEQYF. The CDR3 bases are TGTGCCAGCAGCTTATACGGGACTTACGAGCAGTACTTC. This chain connects TRBV11-3 to TRBJ2-7, with TRBD2 as a possible D gene (6 bases). Germline CDR1 SGHNT, CDR2 YENEEA. V was shortened by 2 bases and J by 4 bases, with 9 bases between the two germline ends. CDR3 length: 13 amino acids.

J is TRBJ1-4 and V is TRBV9; D is uncertain. The CDR3 has 14 residues. Looked up from germline, CDR1 is SGDLS and CDR2 is YYNGEE. Trimming shortened V by 3 bases and J by 7 bases, and 13 bases separated the two germline ends. The CDR3 coding sequence is TGTGCCAGCAGCGCCGGGCCCCTCGGTGAAAAACTGTTTTTT. Translation: CASSAGPLGEKLFF.

Written as DNA, the CDR3 is TGTGCCAGCAGGTTCGGGGGATTTCAAGAGACCCAGTACTTC. Amino acids: CASRFGGFQETQYF. The genes are TRBV5-6 and TRBJ2-5; TRBD2 might be the D (6 bases). Germline V lookup: CDR1 SGHDT, CDR2 YYEEEE. The CDR3 loop spans 14 amino acids. V was clipped by 5 bases and J by 2 bases, with 13 bases between them.

Worth noting for this clonotype: Just one base apart from a much larger clone, this may be a read error. V gene TRBV3-1 combines with J gene TRBJ1-4; D is possibly TRBD1 (5 bases). This CDR3 spans 12 amino acids. Germline lookup yields CDR1 LGHDT and CDR2 YNNKEL (reference sequence). CDR3 DNA: TGTGCCAGCAGCCAAGATCAGGGAAAACCGTTTTTT. Residues: CASSQDQGKPFF.

This clonotype came up many times. This chain connects TRBV20-1 to TRBJ2-3; 7 nucleotides match TRBD2. V lost 5 bases, J lost 2 bases, and 4 bases stayed unmatched. Germline lookup yields CDR1 DFQATT and CDR2 SNEGSKA (reference sequence). The CDR3 sequence is 13 residues long. The CDR3 nucleotides are TGCAGTGCTCGCCTAGCGGTCACAGATACGCAGTATTTT. Encoded protein: CSARLAVTDTQYF.

This clonotype was seen many times. J is TRBJ2-3 and V is TRBV20-1, with D possibly being TRBD1 or TRBD2 (5 bases each). The ends were cut back, 6 bases at V and 8 bases at J, with 18 bases in the middle. From germline, CDR1 is DFQATT and CDR2 SNEGSKA (reference sequence). CDR3 length: 13 amino acids. As DNA, the CDR3 is TGCAGTGCCCCTCCCCCCCGGGACGTTACGCAGTATTTT. Its translation: CSAPPPRDVTQYF.

Many counts were recorded for this clonotype. This sequence joins TRBV19 and TRBJ2-3, with D tentatively TRBD2 (6 bases). Deletions cut 3 bases from V and 2 bases from J, with 9 bases between. The V gene's germline CDR1 is LNHDA and CDR2 SQIVND (reference sequence). The length of the CDR3 is 14 residues. Written as DNA, the CDR3 is TGTGCCAGTAGTATGGCGGGGATCACAGATACGCAGTATTTT. The encoded protein is CASSMAGITDTQYF.

This clonotype was counted at least ten times. The V gene is TRBV5-1, the J gene TRBJ2-3; D may match TRBD1 or TRBD2 (6 bases each). The CDR3 length is 16 residues. CDR1 is SGHRS, CDR2 YFSETQ, per germline. Between the trimmed V and J ends, which lost 4 bases and 1 base, there was a span of 16 bases. The CDR3 DNA sequence: TGCGCCAGCAGCCTATTTGTGGGGGGCGGCACAGATACGCAGTATTTT. This translates into CASSLFVGGGTDTQYF.